Listed below are T cell receptor beta chains from one sample, sequenced in a study of monozygotic twins with inflammatory bowel disease. TCRdb re-called the 5' RACE reads and shows each CDR3 protein once, DNA omitted. Its table lists about 380,000 distinct CDR3 sequences. Source material: blood. The receptors were gathered from a human donor with ulcerative colitis or Crohn's disease, or a healthy co-twin of an affected twin (not recorded which). Each CDR3 is given with its conserved first and last residue.

J gene	V gene	CDR3 protein
TRBJ2-3	TRBV20-1	CSASRGYRGTDTQYF
TRBJ1-3	TRBV11-1	CASSIRRVVADDSGNTIYF
TRBJ1-5	TRBV19	CASSMRIGNQPQHF
TRBJ1-3	TRBV7-6	CASRLTEASSGNTIYF
TRBJ1-6	TRBV19	CASSIQGATSSYNSPLHF
TRBJ2-5	TRBV11-1	CASSSRLAGDQETQYF
TRBJ1-6	TRBV7-2	CASSPRPNSPLHF
TRBJ2-7	TRBV14	CASSQEFRQGANEQYF
TRBJ1-2	TRBV7-2	CASSPLPGGYYGYTF
TRBJ2-7	TRBV10-3	CAISWGTGGYEQYF
TRBJ2-7	TRBV6-2/TRBV6-3	CASRRPGQAPYEQYF
TRBJ2-2	TRBV12-3/TRBV12-4	CASSFGRGNTGELVF
TRBJ2-1	TRBV12-3/TRBV12-4	CASDGTGGFDEQFF
TRBJ2-5	TRBV20-1	CSARDTSGGETQYF
TRBJ1-2	TRBV29-1	CSVAQTGTNGYTF
TRBJ2-7	TRBV27	CASSFTGVSEQYF
TRBJ1-6	TRBV9	CASSYEGLRSPLHF
TRBJ2-5	TRBV9	CASSVDYGPEETQYF
TRBJ2-7	TRBV5-4	CASSLDWQGAYEQYF
TRBJ1-5	TRBV29-1	CSVSGLSNQPQHF
TRBJ2-1	TRBV19	CASSIGESSYNEQFF
TRBJ1-6	TRBV4-3	CASSQDTAGLNSPLHF
TRBJ2-1	TRBV5-6	CASSQTGGLSYNEQFF
TRBJ1-4	TRBV18	CASSHQGAALDNEKLFF
TRBJ1-2	TRBV25-1	CASSDPQGRYGYTF
TRBJ2-5	TRBV12-3/TRBV12-4	CASSTAGDQETQYF
TRBJ2-7	TRBV4-2	CASSQDRAASYEQYF
TRBJ1-4	TRBV5-4	CASSFRTGTTNEKLFF
TRBJ2-3	TRBV20-1	CSARDLTSGTDTQYF
TRBJ1-1	TRBV12-3/TRBV12-4	CASSLLTQGVSGAFF
TRBJ2-7	TRBV20-1	CSASDRVLVGQYF
TRBJ2-7	TRBV6-5	CASSSLDRSSYEQYF
TRBJ2-7	TRBV20-1	CSAKDRALSYEQYF
TRBJ2-7	TRBV18	CASSPTIGEQYF